One and the same sample provided the 21 T cell receptor beta chains below, sequenced in a study of blood T cell repertoires in COVID-19. Some clones are missing from TCRdb's copy, which holds only in-frame ones; the method was immunoSEQ multiplex PCR. Here the sample spans about 320,000 clones, about nine tenths being singletons. The sequencing input was PBMCs or T cells enriched from blood (not recorded which). The receptors stem from a man in his 60s who had recovered from COVID-19.

J is TRBJ2-1 and V is TRBV6-5, with TRBD2 matching 9 bases. Germline CDR1 is MNHEY and CDR2 is SVGAGI. The CDR3 contains 13 residues. J was trimmed by 4 bases and V by 7 bases; bases with no gene match: 2. The DNA of the CDR3 is TGTGCCAGCACTAGCGGGACTTACAATGAGCAGTTCTTC. This codes for CASTSGTYNEQFF.

The chain couples TRBV28 to TRBJ2-1; D is perhaps TRBD1 (6 bases). Germline V CDR1 and CDR2: MDHEN, SYDVKM. CDR3 size: 14 residues. The V end lost 2 bases, the J end lost 7 bases, and 12 bases lay between the germline ends. In DNA form, the CDR3 reads TGTGCCAGCAGTTTACCTACAGGGATAAATGAGCAGTTCTTC. Its translation is CASSLPTGINEQFF.

V gene TRBV18 combines with J gene TRBJ1-1, with TRBD1 matching 8 bases. From germline, CDR1 is KGHSH and CDR2 LQKENI. V dropped 6 bases and J dropped 4; count of bases not matched to a gene: 7. CDR3 length equals 14 residues. The CDR3 is CASSPGGIGTEAFF. The DNA for the CDR3 is TGTGCCAGCTCGCCAGGGGGCATCGGCACTGAAGCTTTCTTT.

The V gene is TRBV19, the J gene TRBJ2-7, with D possibly TRBD1 on 6 matching bases. V was cut by 3 bases and J by 6 bases, with 15 bases left in between. The CDR3 length is 14 residues. Germline CDR1 reads LNHDA; CDR2 reads SQIVND (reference sequence). The CDR3 reads CASSIYGTSVEQYF. The CDR3 region has the DNA TGTGCCAGTAGTATTTATGGGACATCGGTCGAGCAGTACTTC.

The count of this clone is one. The chain links TRBV5-1 to TRBJ1-1; D not certain. This CDR3 is built from 15 residues. Per the germline V gene, CDR1 is SGHRS and CDR2 is YFSETQ. Trimming pared 0 bases from V and 1 base from J, leaving 10 bases between. The CDR3 spells CASSLAPLENTEAFF. DNA for the CDR3: TGCGCCAGCAGCTTGGCTCCACTAGAGAACACTGAAGCTTTCTTT.

This clone was recorded once. Here the CDR3 DNA reads TGTGCCAGTAGTTGGGCGCGCCAAAACTCTTCACCCCTCCACTTT. Translating gives CASSWARQNSSPLHF. The chain uses TRBV19 and TRBJ1-6; D unresolved. Trimming shortened V by 5 bases and J by 9 bases, and 17 bases separated the two germline ends. The CDR3 has 15 amino acids. Germline V gene sequence: CDR1 LNHDA, CDR2 SQIVND (reference sequence).

This clone was seen only a few times. The rearrangement joins TRBV6-5 to TRBJ1-2, with 8 bases aligning to TRBD1. Germline loops: CDR1 MNHEY, CDR2 SVGAGI. This CDR3 is built from 15 residues. V lost 6 bases and J lost 3; bases outside the gene matches: 9. CDR3 amino acids: CASRPGTGTYYGYTF. CDR3 DNA: TGTGCCAGCAGACCCGGGACAGGCACCTACTATGGCTACACCTTC.

This clone was recorded once. The chain carries TRBV5-1 and TRBJ2-7; 10 bases line up with TRBD2. After removal of 2 bases from V and 2 bases from J, the junction contained 7 bases not matched to a gene. The CDR3 has 16 residues. Germline assignment: CDR1 SGHRS and CDR2 YFSETQ. CDR3 DNA sequence: TGCGCCAGCAGCTTTATTGGGCTAGCGGGAGCCTACGAGCAGTACTTC. Its translation: CASSFIGLAGAYEQYF.

The CDR3 coding sequence is TGTGCCAGTAGTATAGAGGGGACATTCAACTATGGCTACACCTTC. It specifies CASSIEGTFNYGYTF. The chain combines TRBV19 with TRBJ1-2, with D maybe TRBD1 (6 bases). The V end lost 0 bases, the J end lost 2 bases, and 10 bases lay between the germline ends. CDR3 length: 15 residues. Germline V gene sequence: CDR1 LNHDA, CDR2 SQIVND (reference sequence).

The rearrangement joins TRBV4-1 to TRBJ2-7; 8 positions match TRBD1. Looked up from germline, CDR1 is MGHRA and CDR2 is YSYEKL. The V segment lost 4 bases and the J segment 2 bases; nucleotides outside the gene matches: 7. The CDR3 is made up of 15 amino acids. CDR3 loop: CASSRASGGPYEQYF. The DNA for the CDR3 is TGCGCCAGCAGCCGCGCCTCAGGGGGCCCCTACGAGCAGTACTTC.

The chain carries TRBV5-8 and TRBJ1-5; tentative D call: TRBD1 (6 bases). Trimming left V 1 base short and J 0 bases short, with 14 bases between. This CDR3 is 17 amino acids long. The germline gives CDR1 SGHTS, CDR2 YDEGEE. CDR3 amino acids: CASSLLQGPYSNQPQHF. Here the CDR3 DNA reads TGTGCCAGCAGCTTGCTCCAGGGGCCATATAGCAATCAGCCCCAGCATTTT. Full variable domain (remainder filled in from reference TRBV5-8 and TRBJ1-5): EAGVTQSPTHLIKTRGQQATLRCSPISGHTSVYWYQQALGLGLQFLLWYDEGEERNRGNFPPRFSGRQFPNYSSELNVNALELEDSALYLCASSLLQGPYSNQPQHFGDGTRLSIL.

V and J are TRBV27 and TRBJ2-7, with TRBD1 matching 7 bases. V gave up 6 bases and J gave up 4 bases; unmatched junction bases: 6. Germline V CDR1 and CDR2: MNHEY, SMNVEV (reference sequence). CDR3 length equals 13 residues. The CDR3 here is CASSQGGWYEQYF. The CDR3, as DNA: TGTGCCAGCAGCCAAGGGGGCTGGTACGAGCAGTACTTC.

V gene TRBV10-1 combines with J gene TRBJ1-1, with no clear D. V dropped 10 bases and J dropped 11 bases, with 8 bases sitting between them. There are 8 residues in the CDR3. Germline V CDR1 and CDR2: WNHNN, SYGVQD (reference sequence). The CDR3 reads CATGGAFF. The DNA of the CDR3 is TGCGCCACCGGCGGCGCTTTCTTT.

The chain couples TRBV6-1 to TRBJ2-3; TRBD1 matches 10 bases. This CDR3 spans 17 amino acids. With 4 bases clipped from V and 8 bases from J, the junction kept 15 bases outside the gene matches. Germline CDR1 MNHNS, CDR2 SASEGT. Written as DNA, the CDR3 is TGTGCCAGCAGTGCACCGGGACAGGGGTATTCGCGAGTTACGCAGTATTTT. It codes for CASSAPGQGYSRVTQYF.

The chain carries TRBV27 and TRBJ2-7; 7 bases match TRBD1. Germline V gene lookup returns CDR1 MNHEY and CDR2 SMNVEV (reference sequence). The V gene end was trimmed by 5 bases and the J gene end by 6 bases; junction bases not matched to a gene: 13. The CDR3 has 15 amino acids. CDR3 sequence (DNA): TGTGCCAGCAGTCCCAGAAAAGGGGGCCTGATCGAGCAGTACTTC. It encodes CASSPRKGGLIEQYF.

The V and J genes are TRBV6-6 and TRBJ2-5, with 10 bases lining up with TRBD2. This CDR3 has 17 residues. V trimming: 5 bases; J trimming: 4 bases; junction bases outside the gene matches: 13. Germline loops: CDR1 MNHNY, CDR2 SVGAGI (reference sequence). CDR3 DNA: TGTGCCAGCAGTCCGAGGATAGCCGGGACTAGCGTAGAGACCCAGTACTTC. Protein product: CASSPRIAGTSVETQYF.

The chain couples TRBV18 to TRBJ2-3, with 10 bases fitting TRBD2. The CDR3 loop spans 18 amino acids. Germline CDR1 and CDR2: KGHSH and LQKENI. Losses at the gene ends were 3 bases for V and 0 bases for J; bases not matched to a gene: 9. The CDR3 nucleotides read TGTGCCAGCTCACCGCTGGGGACTAGCGTGTACAGCACAGATACGCAGTATTTT. This gives the protein CASSPLGTSVYSTDTQYF.

This chain uses TRBV30 with TRBJ2-1; tentative D call: TRBD2 (5 bases). Per germline, CDR1 GTSNPN and CDR2 SVGIG (reference sequence). CDR3 size: 11 residues. The CDR3 coding sequence is TGTGCTCTCGCGCGGGCCCCCGGGCAGTTCTTC. Translated, it gives CALARAPGQFF.

This chain uses TRBV27 with TRBJ1-5, with 9 bases matching TRBD1. CDR1 is MNHEY, CDR2 SMNVEV, per germline (reference sequence). The CDR3 covers 16 residues. V gave up 5 bases and J gave up 5 bases; unmatched junction bases: 10. In DNA, the CDR3 is TGTGCCAGCAGTCCGAGCGGACAGGGGAGGTATCAGCCCCAGCATTTT. Translation: CASSPSGQGRYQPQHF.

The chain joins TRBV19 to TRBJ2-5; 8 bases match TRBD1. Germline CDR1 reads LNHDA; CDR2 reads SQIVND (reference sequence). J lost 4 bases, V lost 3 bases, and 4 bases had no gene match. The CDR3 extends over 14 amino acids. Written as DNA, the CDR3 is TGTGCCAGTAGTATTGCCGGGACAGGAGAGACCCAGTACTTC. Translated, it gives CASSIAGTGETQYF.

This clone was counted once. V gene TRBV25-1 combines with J gene TRBJ2-7; TRBD2 aligns across 8 bases. With V trimmed by 6 bases and J by 3 bases, 7 bases remained unmatched. This CDR3 contains 14 residues. Per germline, CDR1 MGHDK and CDR2 SYGVNS. The CDR3 bases are TGTGCCAGCAGAAAGGGACTAGATTTCTACGAGCAGTACTTC. This sequence encodes CASRKGLDFYEQYF.